The 17 T cell receptor beta chains below were found in one sample sequenced in a study of long-term antiretroviral therapy in people with HIV. Run at survey level, the immunoSEQ assay was version v3.0. The repertoire was sequenced with immunoSEQ multiplex PCR; TCRdb's copy has only in-frame clones and lacks some. In the table there are under 7,000 clones, around 80% of which are singletons. The sequences come from unsorted PBMCs, collected 1.8 years before starting antiretroviral therapy. The source of these receptors is a man aged 35 to 55 with HIV.

The V call is TRBV7-9, the J call TRBJ2-7; no firm D call. V lost 1 base and J lost 6, with 13 bases in between. This CDR3 is built from 14 residues. Germline assignment: CDR1 SEHNR and CDR2 FQNEAQ (reference sequence). This CDR3 reads CASSLDVNYGEQYF. The CDR3 DNA follows: TGTGCCAGCAGCTTAGATGTCAATTATGGCGAGCAGTACTTC.

The chain joins TRBV5-1 to TRBJ2-5; 12 bases fit TRBD2. The assigned J gene may be wrong: the sequence end matches TRBJ2-7 better. This CDR3 spans 15 amino acids. The germline V gene encodes CDR1 SGHRS and CDR2 YFSETQ. The CDR3 DNA follows: TGCGCCAGCAGAGAGAGGACTAGCGGGGCCTACGAGCAGTACTTC. The encoded protein is CASRERTSGAYEQYF.

This chain connects TRBV5-6 to TRBJ2-2, with 7 bases identical to TRBD1. CDR1 is SGHDT, CDR2 YYEEEE, per germline. The length of the CDR3 is 16 residues. The V segment lost 2 bases and the J segment 6 bases; nucleotides outside the gene matches: 10. Written as DNA, the CDR3 is TGTGCCAGCAGCTTTTGGGACAGCCCCCTTGCCGGGGAGCTGTTTTTT. Residues: CASSFWDSPLAGELFF.

The chain employs TRBV9 and TRBJ2-3; possible D gene TRBD2, 6 bases. The CDR3 extends over 17 amino acids. V dropped 0 bases and J dropped 0 bases, with 14 bases sitting between them. Germline-derived CDR1 and CDR2 are SGDLS and YYNGEE. The CDR3 here is CASSVATGGTSTDTQYF. For the CDR3, the DNA is TGTGCCAGCAGCGTAGCTACGGGCGGGACTAGCACAGATACGCAGTATTTT.

The rearrangement uses TRBV7-8 and TRBJ2-2; TRBD2 matches 7 bases. Germline-derived CDR1 and CDR2 are SGHVS and FQNEAQ. The CDR3 length is 17 residues. V lost 11 bases and J lost 2; bases outside the gene matches: 17. CDR3 region: CAGYSEGGPFNTGELFF. In DNA form, the CDR3 reads TGTGCCGGATATAGCGAGGGAGGGCCTTTTAACACCGGGGAGCTGTTTTTT. Full variable domain (outside the CDR3, taken from reference TRBV7-8 and TRBJ2-2): GAGVSQSPRYKVAKRGQDVALRCDPISGHVSLFWYQQALGQGPEFLTYFQNEAQLDKSGLPSDRFFAERPEGSVSTLKIQRTQQEDSAVYLCAGYSEGGPFNTGELFFGEGSRLTVL.

V usage is TRBV2 and J usage is TRBJ2-7; the D gene is possibly TRBD1 (5 bases). V shed 4 bases and J shed 0 bases, with 7 bases lying between them. This CDR3 is 13 amino acids long. Germline CDR1 SNHLY, CDR2 FYNNEI. In DNA form, the CDR3 reads TGTGCCAGCAGTGGAGACAGCTCCTACGAGCAGTACTTC. It is translated as CASSGDSSYEQYF.

J is TRBJ1-2 and V is TRBV30; D remains unclear. The germline V gene has CDR1 GTSNPN and CDR2 SVGIG (reference sequence). V was clipped by 0 bases and J by 3 bases, with 11 bases between them. The CDR3 loop spans 14 amino acids. The CDR3 nucleotides are TGTGCCTGGAGTGTACCCTCGGCGGACTATGGCTACACCTTC. As protein: CAWSVPSADYGYTF. Full variable domain (rest looked up from reference TRBV30 and TRBJ1-2): SQTIHQWPATLVQPVGSPLSLECTVEGTSNPNLYWYRQAAGRGLQLLFYSVGIGQISSEVPQNLSASRPQDRQFILSSKKLLLSDSGFYLCAWSVPSADYGYTFGSGTRLTVV.

This chain uses TRBV28 with TRBJ2-6; D remains unclear. The CDR3 contains 15 residues. The V gene lost 4 bases and the J gene lost 0 bases, with 7 bases spanning the gap. Germline V gives CDR1 MDHEN, CDR2 SYDVKM. The chain's CDR3 is CASSSYFSGANVLTF. The CDR3 DNA is TGTGCCAGCAGTTCTTATTTCTCTGGGGCCAACGTCCTGACTTTC.

The rearrangement links TRBV4-2 to TRBJ2-1; TRBD2 agrees at 9 bases. CDR3 length: 16 residues. CDR1 LGHNA and CDR2 YNFKEQ come from the germline V gene. V was clipped by 4 bases and J by 6 bases; unmatched bases: 10. The DNA of the CDR3 is TGTGCCAGCAGCCGCTTAGGGACTAGCTTTCCCAATGAGCAGTTCTTC. Amino acid sequence: CASSRLGTSFPNEQFF.

The gene calls are TRBV9 and TRBJ2-1, with TRBD2 identical over 8 bases. The CDR3 extends over 15 amino acids. Looked up from germline, CDR1 is SGDLS and CDR2 is YYNGEE. Trimming cost V 1 base and J 6 bases; bases outside gene matches: 6. CDR3 nucleotide sequence: TGTGCCAGCAGCGTATCCGGGACTAGTTTCAATGAGCAGTTCTTC. This translates into CASSVSGTSFNEQFF.

The rearrangement joins TRBV13 to TRBJ2-1, with 8 nucleotides matching TRBD2. Germline V lookup: CDR1 PRHDT, CDR2 FYEKMQ (reference sequence). V was clipped by 1 base and J by 1 base; unmatched bases: 6. This CDR3 contains 17 residues. Here the CDR3 reads CASSLDRSGSSYNEQFF. The CDR3 bases are TGTGCCAGCAGCTTAGATCGGAGCGGGAGTTCCTACAATGAGCAGTTCTTC. The entire variable domain, with the rest obtained from reference TRBV13 and TRBJ2-1, is as follows: AAGVIQSPRHLIKEKRETATLKCYPIPRHDTVYWYQQGPGQDPQFLISFYEKMQSDKGSIPDRFSAQQFSDYHSELNMSSLELGDSALYFCASSLDRSGSSYNEQFFGPGTRLTVL.

V and J are TRBV30 and TRBJ1-1; D is perhaps TRBD1 (6 bases). This CDR3 contains 15 residues. Trimming pared 2 bases from V and 6 bases from J, leaving 19 bases between. CDR1 and CDR2 (germline): GTSNPN, SVGIG (reference sequence). In nucleotides, the CDR3 is TGTGCCTGGAGTCGGATTCACAGGGCGAGGGCTGAAGCTTTCTTT. Protein product: CAWSRIHRARAEAFF.

The CDR3 protein is CASSSDVGPDTQYF. For the CDR3, the DNA is TGTGCCAGCAGTTCCGATGTGGGGCCAGATACGCAGTATTTT. The chain is built from TRBV27 and TRBJ2-3, with D possibly matching TRBD1 (5 bases). CDR1 and CDR2 (germline): MNHEY, SMNVEV (reference sequence). V lost 4 bases to trimming and J lost 4 bases, with 12 bases between them. CDR3 length: 14 amino acids.

The gene calls are TRBV18 and TRBJ1-3; 9 nucleotides line up with TRBD1. The CDR3 runs 15 residues. In germline, CDR1 is KGHSH, CDR2 LQKENI. J lost 4 bases, V lost 3 bases, and 4 bases had no gene match. CDR3 in amino acids: CASSPGQGSGNTIYF. CDR3 DNA: TGTGCCAGCTCACCCGGACAGGGGTCCGGAAACACCATATATTTT.

This rearrangement joins TRBV6-1 to TRBJ2-4; perhaps D is TRBD1 or TRBD2 (5 bases each). The V end lost 2 bases, the J end lost 14 bases, and 25 bases lay between the germline ends. This CDR3 region has 16 residues. Germline CDR1 and CDR2: MNHNS and SASEGT. CDR3 DNA sequence: TGTGCCAGCAGTGAACTGAGGGGCACCGGAAGGGTAAAGGAGTACTTC. This codes for CASSELRGTGRVKEYF.

This clone was recorded once. The chain is built from TRBV5-1 and TRBJ2-1; the D is unclear. Trimming shortened V by 0 bases and J by 6 bases, and 4 bases separated the two germline ends. CDR1 and CDR2 from the germline V gene are SGHRS and YFSETQ. The CDR3 runs to 12 residues. The CDR3 sequence: CASSLAANEQFF. CDR3 DNA sequence: TGCGCCAGCAGCTTGGCGGCCAATGAGCAGTTCTTC.

The chain couples TRBV28 to TRBJ2-7; no clear D. From germline, CDR1 is MDHEN and CDR2 SYDVKM. The ends were cut back, 4 bases at V and 5 bases at J, with 9 bases in the middle. The CDR3 is 12 amino acids. CDR3 protein: CASSSPSHEQYF. The CDR3 region has the DNA TGTGCCAGCAGTTCCCCCAGTCACGAGCAGTACTTC.